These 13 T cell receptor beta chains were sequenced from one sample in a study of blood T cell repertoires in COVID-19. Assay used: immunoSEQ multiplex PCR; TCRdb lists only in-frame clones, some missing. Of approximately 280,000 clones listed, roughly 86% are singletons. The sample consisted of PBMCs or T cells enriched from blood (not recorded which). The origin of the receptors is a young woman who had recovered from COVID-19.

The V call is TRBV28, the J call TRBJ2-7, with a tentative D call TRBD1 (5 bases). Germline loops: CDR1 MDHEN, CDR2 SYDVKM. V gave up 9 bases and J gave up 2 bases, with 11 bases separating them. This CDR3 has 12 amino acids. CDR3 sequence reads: CASKDKTYEQYF. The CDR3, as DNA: TGTGCCAGTAAGGACAAAACCTACGAGCAGTACTTC.

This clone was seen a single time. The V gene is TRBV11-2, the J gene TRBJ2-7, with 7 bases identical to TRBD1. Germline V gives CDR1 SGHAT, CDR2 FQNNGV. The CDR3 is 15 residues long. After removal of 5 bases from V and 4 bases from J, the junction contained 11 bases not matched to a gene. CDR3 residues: CASSPLRQGRYEQYF. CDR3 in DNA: TGTGCCAGCAGCCCCCTCCGACAGGGTCGGTACGAGCAGTACTTC.

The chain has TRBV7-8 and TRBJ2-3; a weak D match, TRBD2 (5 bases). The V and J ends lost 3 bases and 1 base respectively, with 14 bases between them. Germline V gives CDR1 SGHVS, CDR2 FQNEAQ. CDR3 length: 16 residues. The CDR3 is CASSFSSLARTDTQYF. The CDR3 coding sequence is TGTGCCAGCAGCTTCTCGTCCCTAGCACGCACAGATACGCAGTATTTT.

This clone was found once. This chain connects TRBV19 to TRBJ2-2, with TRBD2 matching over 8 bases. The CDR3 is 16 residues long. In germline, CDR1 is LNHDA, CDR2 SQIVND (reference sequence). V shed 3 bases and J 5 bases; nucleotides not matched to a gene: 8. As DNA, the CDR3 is TGTGCCAGTAGTATCTTCGGCGGGGGGAGAACCGGGGAGCTGTTTTTT. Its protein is CASSIFGGGRTGELFF.

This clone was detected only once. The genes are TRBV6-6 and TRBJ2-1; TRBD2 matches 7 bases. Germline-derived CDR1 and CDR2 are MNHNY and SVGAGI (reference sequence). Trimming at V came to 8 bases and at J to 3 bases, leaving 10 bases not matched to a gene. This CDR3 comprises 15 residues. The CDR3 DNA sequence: TGTGCCAGCGGAACCGGGGAGGGGTTCTACAATGAGCAGTTCTTC. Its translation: CASGTGEGFYNEQFF.

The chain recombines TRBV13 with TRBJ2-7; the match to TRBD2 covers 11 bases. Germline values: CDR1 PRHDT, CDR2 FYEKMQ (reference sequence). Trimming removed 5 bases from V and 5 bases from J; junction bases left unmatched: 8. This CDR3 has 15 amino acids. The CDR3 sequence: CASSTYSGRAHEQYF. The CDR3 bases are TGTGCCAGCAGCACATATAGCGGGAGGGCCCACGAGCAGTACTTC.

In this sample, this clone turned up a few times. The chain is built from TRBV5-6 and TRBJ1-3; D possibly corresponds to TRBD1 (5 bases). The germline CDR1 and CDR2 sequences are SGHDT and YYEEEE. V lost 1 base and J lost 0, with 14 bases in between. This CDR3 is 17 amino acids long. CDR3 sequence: CASSLTVARDSGNTIYF. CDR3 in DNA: TGTGCCAGCAGCTTGACGGTCGCCAGGGACTCTGGAAACACCATATATTTT.

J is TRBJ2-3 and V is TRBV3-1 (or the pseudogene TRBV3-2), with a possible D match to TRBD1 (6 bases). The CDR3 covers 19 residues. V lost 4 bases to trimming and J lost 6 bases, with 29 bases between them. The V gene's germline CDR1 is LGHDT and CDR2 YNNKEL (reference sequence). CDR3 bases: TGTGCCAGCAGCCTGGATGACACTACCCCGGCAGGGGTGTCCGATACGCAGTATTTT. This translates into CASSLDDTTPAGVSDTQYF.

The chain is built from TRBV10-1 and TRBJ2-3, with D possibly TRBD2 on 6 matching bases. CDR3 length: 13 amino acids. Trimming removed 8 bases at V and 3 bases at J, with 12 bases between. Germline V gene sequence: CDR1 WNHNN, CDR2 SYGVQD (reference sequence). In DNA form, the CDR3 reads TGCGCCAGCGGCCGGGACTCTACAGATACGCAGTATTTT. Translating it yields CASGRDSTDTQYF.

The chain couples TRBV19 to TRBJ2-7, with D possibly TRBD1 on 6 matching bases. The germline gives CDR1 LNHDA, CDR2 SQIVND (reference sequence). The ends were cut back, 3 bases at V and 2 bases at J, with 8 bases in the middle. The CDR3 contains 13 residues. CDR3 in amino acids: CASSITGTYEQYF. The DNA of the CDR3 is TGTGCCAGTAGTATCACAGGGACCTACGAGCAGTACTTC.

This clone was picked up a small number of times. Written as DNA, the CDR3 is TGTGCCAGCAGTGAAGGCAGGGCCCTCCTGGACGAGCAGTACTTC. As protein: CASSEGRALLDEQYF. The chain joins TRBV6-1 to TRBJ2-7, with a tentative D call TRBD1 (5 bases). The ends were cut back, 1 base at V and 5 bases at J, with 15 bases in the middle. Germline V gene lookup returns CDR1 MNHNS and CDR2 SASEGT. This CDR3 is 15 amino acids long.

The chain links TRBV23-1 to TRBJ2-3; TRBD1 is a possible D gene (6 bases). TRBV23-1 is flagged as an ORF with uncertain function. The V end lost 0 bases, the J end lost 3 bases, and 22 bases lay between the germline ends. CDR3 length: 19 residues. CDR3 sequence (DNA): TGCGCCAGCAGTCAATCGGGAGTGAGTGAAGGGGACACGACAGATACGCAGTATTTT. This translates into CASSQSGVSEGDTTDTQYF.

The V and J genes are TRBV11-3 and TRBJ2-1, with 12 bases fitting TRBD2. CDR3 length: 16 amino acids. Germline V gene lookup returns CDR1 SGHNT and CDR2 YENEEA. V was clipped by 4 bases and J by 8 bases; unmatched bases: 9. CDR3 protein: CASSSWTSGTVDEQFF. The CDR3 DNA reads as TGTGCCAGCAGCTCCTGGACTAGCGGGACGGTAGATGAGCAGTTCTTC.